These 13 T cell receptor beta chains share one sample of origin, sequenced in a study of PD-1 blockade in classical Hodgkin lymphoma. The data were produced by immunoSEQ multiplex PCR, yet TCRdb's version contains in-frame clones alone and is incomplete. Of more than 10,000 clones detected, around 86% appear once; the ten largest clones hold around a quarter. No patient escaped relapse after autologous stem cell transplantation, and brentuximab vedotin exposure varied. The sample in question was peripheral blood mononuclear cells (PBMCs), obtained at baseline. Receptors were obtained from a human donor with classical Hodgkin lymphoma.

The DNA for the CDR3 is TGTGCCAGCAGCCGGACCCTCTACGAGCAGTACTTC. Translation gives CASSRTLYEQYF. The chain is built from TRBV5-6 and TRBJ2-7; D unclear. Looked up from germline, CDR1 is SGHDT and CDR2 is YYEEEE. V was shortened by 4 bases and J by 3 bases, with 8 bases between the two germline ends. The CDR3 runs to 12 residues.

The rearrangement joins TRBV5-4 to TRBJ2-1, with 7 nucleotides matching TRBD2. Germline V gene sequence: CDR1 SGHNT, CDR2 YYREEE (reference sequence). V lost 0 bases and J lost 9; bases outside the gene matches: 6. The length of the CDR3 is 14 residues. CDR3 nucleotides: TGTGCCAGCAGCTTGGACGGCGGGAGATTTGAGCAGTTCTTC. Residues: CASSLDGGRFEQFF.

J is TRBJ1-1 and V is TRBV19, with 8 bases that match TRBD1. Losses at the gene ends were 6 bases for V and 3 bases for J; bases not matched to a gene: 6. The CDR3 has 14 residues. CDR1 and CDR2 from the germline V gene are LNHDA and SQIVND (reference sequence). The CDR3 protein is CASRRRQGYTEAFF. For the CDR3, the DNA is TGTGCCAGTAGGCGGAGACAGGGGTACACTGAAGCTTTCTTT.

The J gene is TRBJ2-2, the V gene TRBV30; tentatively, D is TRBD2 (6 bases). The CDR3 has 15 residues. Germline V gives CDR1 GTSNPN, CDR2 SVGIG (reference sequence). Trimming shortened V by 0 bases and J by 5 bases, and 13 bases separated the two germline ends. CDR3 sequence (DNA): TGTGCCTGGAGTGTCGGAGGGAGCGGTACCGGGGAGCTGTTTTTT. Protein sequence: CAWSVGGSGTGELFF.

In its sample, this clone was seen once. This chain uses TRBV6-6 with TRBJ2-7; 12 nucleotides match TRBD2. Germline assignment: CDR1 MNHNY and CDR2 SVGAGI (reference sequence). J lost 4 bases, V lost 4 bases, and 8 bases had no gene match. The CDR3 has 16 residues. CDR3 sequence reads: CASSSRLAGDLYEQYF. CDR3 DNA: TGTGCCAGCAGTTCCCGACTAGCGGGAGATCTTTACGAGCAGTACTTC.

This chain joins TRBV7-8 and TRBJ2-7; 7 bases are shared with TRBD1. Germline V gives CDR1 SGHVS, CDR2 FQNEAQ. With 5 bases clipped from V and 6 bases from J, the junction kept 4 bases outside the gene matches. CDR3 length: 12 amino acids. CDR3 bases: TGTGCCAGCAGCGTTAACAGGGGCGAGCAGTACTTC. This gives the protein CASSVNRGEQYF.

The chain carries TRBV4-1 and TRBJ2-7; a weak D match, TRBD1 (5 bases). The CDR3 extends over 15 amino acids. Trimming took 5 bases from V and 3 from J, leaving 17 bases between them. Per germline, CDR1 MGHRA and CDR2 YSYEKL. CDR3 residues: CASSESQGPYYEQYF. DNA of the CDR3: TGCGCCAGCAGCGAAAGCCAGGGCCCCTACTACGAGCAGTACTTC.

The sample holds a few counts of this clone. This chain joins TRBV5-4 and TRBJ2-3; D is undetermined. Germline V lookup: CDR1 SGHNT, CDR2 YYREEE (reference sequence). V lost 1 base and J lost 1, with 7 bases in between. CDR3 length equals 14 residues. CDR3 sequence (DNA): TGTGCCAGCAGCTTGCCCCCAGGCACAGATACGCAGTATTTT. Translation: CASSLPPGTDTQYF. Full variable domain (missing parts from reference TRBV5-4 and TRBJ2-3): ETGVTQSPTHLIKTRGQQVTLRCSSQSGHNTVSWYQQALGQGPQFIFQYYREEENGRGNFPPRFSGLQFPNYSSELNVNALELDDSALYLCASSLPPGTDTQYFGPGTRLTVL.

The V and J genes are TRBV10-2 and TRBJ1-5; possibly TRBD1 for D (5 bases). V lost 2 bases, J lost 2 bases, and 10 bases lay in between. CDR1 and CDR2 (germline): WSHSY, SAAADI. The CDR3 contains 15 residues. DNA of the CDR3: TGCGCCAGCAGTGAGCGGGGCACGGGCAATCAGCCCCAGCATTTT. Amino acid sequence: CASSERGTGNQPQHF.

J is TRBJ1-2 and V is TRBV5-1; TRBD1 matches at 9 bases. The V gene's germline CDR1 is SGHRS and CDR2 YFSETQ. The CDR3 runs 14 residues. V lost 4 bases and J lost 5; bases outside the gene matches: 6. The DNA for the CDR3 is TGCGCCAGCAGCCCCGGGACAGGGACTTATGGCTACACCTTC. It codes for CASSPGTGTYGYTF.

V usage is TRBV19 and J usage is TRBJ1-1, with unresolved D. Germline CDR1 reads LNHDA; CDR2 reads SQIVND (reference sequence). Trimming removed 5 bases from V and 8 bases from J, with 9 bases in between. The CDR3 spans 11 residues. CDR3 in amino acids: CASSLAGEAFF. CDR3 coding DNA: TGTGCCAGTAGTCTAGCGGGAGAAGCTTTCTTT.

V gene TRBV28 combines with J gene TRBJ2-3; D is unresolved. The CDR3 contains 12 residues. Trimming left V 7 bases short and J 0 bases short, with 5 bases between. Germline lookup yields CDR1 MDHEN and CDR2 SYDVKM. CDR3 protein: CASMGSTDTQYF. CDR3 nucleotide sequence: TGTGCCAGCATGGGAAGCACAGATACGCAGTATTTT.

The chain links TRBV28 to TRBJ2-7, with 9 bases identical to TRBD2. CDR3 size: 14 residues. Germline CDR1 is MDHEN and CDR2 is SYDVKM. V was pared by 2 bases and J by 4 bases, with 3 bases of the junction left unmatched. The chain's CDR3 is CASSLDLAGYEQYF. The CDR3, as DNA: TGTGCCAGCAGTTTAGATCTAGCGGGATACGAGCAGTACTTC.